A selection of T cell receptor beta chains follows, all from one sample in a study of blood T cell repertoires in COVID-19. Measured with immunoSEQ multiplex PCR; TCRdb has only the in-frame clones, and not every one. In the table there are tens of thousands of clones, roughly 88% of which are singletons. Sequencing was performed on peripheral blood. These receptors were collected from a human donor in a cohort sampled during active COVID-19. Both conserved end residues are part of each CDR3. D genes are given only for firm matches. Size is stated for part of the rows, as once, few or many counts, or as a class when the clone is expanded.

TRBJ2-7 | TRBD2 | TRBV5-4 | NA | CASSLRLARSREQYF | TGTGCCAGCAGCTTGAGACTAGCGAGATCTAGGGAGCAGTACTTC
TRBJ2-1 | NA | TRBV19 | NA | CASSGLHWDSYNEQFF | TGTGCCAGTAGCGGACTCCACTGGGACTCCTACAATGAGCAGTTCTTC
TRBJ1-6 | NA | TRBV27 | NA | CASSLSFQRYNSPLHF | TGTGCCAGCAGTTTATCGTTCCAACGGTATAATTCACCCCTCCACTTT
TRBJ2-3 | TRBD2 | TRBV12-5 | NA | CASGSAGAGGIDTQYF | TGTGCTAGTGGTTCCGCGGGGGCGGGAGGAATAGATACGCAGTATTTT
TRBJ2-3 | NA | TRBV11-2 | NA | CASSLWSSFGTDTQYF | TGTGCCAGCAGCTTATGGTCGAGCTTCGGGACAGATACGCAGTATTTT
TRBJ2-7 | NA | TRBV10-1 | NA | CASSGPWEAAGYEQYF | TGCGCCAGCAGTGGCCCTTGGGAAGCCGCGGGCTACGAGCAGTACTTC
TRBJ2-3 | NA | TRBV3-1/TRBV3-2 | NA | CASSHWWEENTQYF | TGTGCCAGCAGCCACTGGTGGGAGGAAAATACGCAGTATTTT
TRBJ2-1 | TRBD1 | TRBV15 | NA | CATSRGTGEFVNEQFF | TGTGCCACCAGCAGAGGGACAGGGGAGTTCGTCAATGAGCAGTTCTTC
TRBJ2-3 | NA | TRBV7-3 | once | CASSPFRGGGDTQYF | TGTGCCAGCAGCCCCTTTAGGGGGGGCGGAGATACGCAGTATTTT
TRBJ2-3 | TRBD1 | TRBV24-1 | NA | CATSGTGGTDTQYF | TGTGCCACCAGTGGGACAGGGGGCACCGATACGCAGTATTTT
TRBJ1-3 | NA | TRBV4-3 | NA | CASSQEKQGSAGNTIYF | TGCGCCAGCAGCCAAGAGAAACAGGGTTCCGCTGGAAACACCATATATTTT
TRBJ2-1 | TRBD2 | TRBV13 | NA | CASSWGLAGGSYNEQFF | TGTGCCAGCAGCTGGGGACTAGCGGGGGGCTCCTACAATGAGCAGTTCTTC
TRBJ1-2 | NA | TRBV5-1 | NA | CASRQESRVYGYTF | TGCGCCAGCCGACAGGAGAGCCGTGTCTATGGCTACACCTTC
TRBJ2-1 | TRBD2 | TRBV5-4 | NA | CASSLGAGAYNEQFF | TGTGCCAGCAGCTTGGGAGCGGGAGCCTACAATGAGCAGTTCTTC
TRBJ1-1 | TRBD1 | TRBV3-1/TRBV3-2 | NA | CASSQEGRGRIHTEAFF | TGTGCCAGCAGCCAAGAAGGCAGGGGGCGGATACACACTGAAGCTTTCTTT
TRBJ2-3 | TRBD1 | TRBV19 | NA | CASSPMTGAVTDTQYF | TGTGCCAGTAGCCCGATGACAGGGGCAGTCACAGATACGCAGTATTTT
TRBJ2-2 | NA | TRBV6-6 | NA | CASRPPAGSNTGELFF | TGTGCCAGCAGACCCCCCGCGGGATCGAACACCGGGGAGCTGTTTTTT
TRBJ2-5 | NA | TRBV30 | NA | CAWKLSIEETQYF | TGTGCCTGGAAACTGTCGATCGAAGAGACCCAGTACTTC
TRBJ1-3 | NA | TRBV5-4 | few | CASRNWASGNTIYF | TGTGCCAGCAGAAATTGGGCCTCTGGAAACACCATATATTTT
TRBJ2-7 | NA | TRBV2 | NA | CASSERSAVRVPF | TGTGCCAGCAGTGAGAGGTCGGCAGTCAGGGTCCCATTC